This entry concerns a single TCR beta chain. Its antigen is still unknown. TCRdb ran MiXCR on the reads and lists one entry per CDR3 protein. This sample carries 300,000 to 400,000 distinct CDR3 sequences, 25% to 35% of them seen once, and the ten largest clones take about 19%. Per germline, CDR1 SGHNT and CDR2 YYREEE (reference sequence). The CDR3 extends over 15 amino acids. The ends lost 4 bases at V and 6 bases at J; junction bases unmatched: 9. The data stem from a study of T cell repertoires in cytomegalovirus infection. Study summary: CMV epitopes in the study were HLA-C-restricted (recently identified) and HLA-B-restricted (well studied).

The chain carries TRBV5-4 and TRBJ2-3; 9 positions agree with TRBD2. The source was cultured PBMCs, collected from culture after CMV antigen stimulation. The sequence was collected from a human donor in good health (CMV status not recorded). Some clones in this sample may be carry-over from other donors' samples. The CDR3 here is CASSPGGSGSDTQYF. The DNA for the CDR3 is TGTGCCAGCAGCCCCGGCGGTAGCGGGAGCGATACGCAGTATTTT.